The source of this TCR beta chain is a study of blood T cell repertoires in COVID-19. Study-level background: COVID-19 samples, acute and convalescent, were from the United States, Italy and Spain. PBMCs, B-cell-depleted T cells, or T cells were the source of the cDNA or gDNA that made up the material.

As handled by the study authors: Amplification of reference gene primers was used by the study to estimate nucleated cell counts. The method was immunoSEQ multiplex PCR; TCRdb's version includes in-frame clones alone and lacks a portion of them. V, J and clone size reflect that table, while D and trimming were determined from the DNA. The sample includes 150,000 to 200,000 clones, 70% to 80% of them seen just once. Trimming pared 2 bases from V and 1 base from J, leaving 8 bases between. This CDR3 has 13 residues. CDR1 and CDR2 (germline): GTSNPN, SVGIG (reference sequence). This TCR was sampled from a man between 60 and 70 years old with acute or convalescent COVID-19. The chain links TRBV30 to TRBJ1-1, with D unresolved. Sequenced: peripheral blood. The CDR3 region has the DNA TGTGCCTGGAGTTTTAGTGGGAACACTGAAGCTTTCTTT. Translation gives CAWSFSGNTEAFF.